Following are 5 T cell receptor beta chains from one sample sequenced in a study of blood T cells in healthy people across ages. Primers used in a second PCR of about 6 to 11 cycles were a sample-barcoded 5' primer and a J-beta primer mix. TCRdb called the 5' RACE reads again in MiXCR, with one record for every CDR3 protein. Found here are 600,000 or so distinct CDR3 sequences, under 25% of them singletons; the top ten hold more than 3%. Sample: blood. Receptors were obtained from a man between 65 and 85 years old in good health.

This clonotype was detected a few times. A much larger clone differs by one base, so this may be a read error. The chain is built from TRBV6-2 or TRBV6-3 and TRBJ2-7; a weak D match, TRBD1 (5 bases). Germline values: CDR1 MNHEY, CDR2 SVGEGT. The CDR3 is made up of 13 amino acids. V shed 4 bases and J shed 2 bases, with 9 bases lying between them. The CDR3 nucleotides are TGTGCCAGCAGTTGCGGACATACCTACGAGCAGTACTTC. It encodes CASSCGHTYEQYF.

In its sample, this clonotype was seen a few times. The J gene is TRBJ1-2, the V gene TRBV24-1; D ambiguous. The ends were cut back, 3 bases at V and 4 bases at J, with 11 bases in the middle. From germline, CDR1 is KGHDR and CDR2 SFDVKD. The CDR3 sequence is 14 residues long. Written as DNA, the CDR3 is TGTGCCACCAGTGATGCCGACACCCTCTATGGCTACACCTTC. Its translation: CATSDADTLYGYTF.

The V gene is TRBV25-1, the J gene TRBJ1-4; D is ambiguous. Per the germline V gene, CDR1 is MGHDK and CDR2 is SYGVNS. V gave up 5 bases and J gave up 8 bases, with 3 bases separating them. This CDR3 is 10 amino acids long. As DNA, the CDR3 is TGTGCCAGCAGTAGGGAAAAACTGTTTTTT. Translated: CASSREKLFF.

V usage is TRBV12-3 or TRBV12-4 and J usage is TRBJ2-3, with 7 bases lining up with TRBD1. V trimming: 3 bases; J trimming: 3 bases; junction bases outside the gene matches: 6. This CDR3 is 15 amino acids long. The CDR3 here is CASSFSRQGTDTQYF. CDR3 coding DNA: TGTGCCAGCAGTTTTTCCAGACAGGGAACAGATACGCAGTATTTT.

A remark on this clonotype: Given a much more abundant clone one base away, this may be a read error. The gene calls are TRBV10-3 and TRBJ1-5; D gene unclear. Trimming removed 7 bases from V and 0 bases from J, with 7 bases in between. Germline V CDR1 and CDR2: ENHRY, SYGVKD. The CDR3 length is 13 residues. The chain's CDR3 is CAITESSNQPQHF. The CDR3 nucleotides read TGTGCCATCACCGAAAGTAGCAATCAGCCCCAGCATTTT.